This TCR beta chain is from a study of blood T cell repertoires in COVID-19. In the study's own analysis: Amplification from reference gene primers served as the basis for estimated nucleated cell counts. The assay was immunoSEQ multiplex PCR, and TCRdb's table has in-frame clones only and misses some. The DNA was the basis for D and trimming; V, J and clone size are from that table. The sample has around 150,000 clones; over 65% are singletons. Germline assignment: CDR1 MGHRA and CDR2 YSYEKL. V was pared by 2 bases and J by 5 bases, with 10 bases between. CDR3 length: 13 residues. V is TRBV4-1 and J is TRBJ2-7, with D possibly being TRBD2 (6 bases). The receptor was isolated from a man in his sixties with acute or convalescent COVID-19. Sequencing input: peripheral blood. The CDR3 reads CASSQRWGDEQYF. The CDR3 coding sequence is TGCGCCAGCAGCCAAAGGTGGGGGGACGAGCAGTACTTC.